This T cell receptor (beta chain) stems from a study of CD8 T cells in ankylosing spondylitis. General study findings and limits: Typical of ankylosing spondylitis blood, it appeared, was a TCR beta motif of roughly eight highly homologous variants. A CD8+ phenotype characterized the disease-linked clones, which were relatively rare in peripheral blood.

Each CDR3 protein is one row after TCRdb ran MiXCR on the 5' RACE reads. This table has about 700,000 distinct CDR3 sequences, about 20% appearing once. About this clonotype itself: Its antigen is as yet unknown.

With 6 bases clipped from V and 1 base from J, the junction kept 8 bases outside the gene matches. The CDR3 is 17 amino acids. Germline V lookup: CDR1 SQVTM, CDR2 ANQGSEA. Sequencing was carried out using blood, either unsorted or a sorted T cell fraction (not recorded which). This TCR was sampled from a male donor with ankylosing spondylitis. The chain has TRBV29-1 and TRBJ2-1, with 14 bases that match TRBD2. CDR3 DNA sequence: TGCAGCGTGATGACTAGCGGGAGGGCCTCTTCCTACAATGAGCAGTTCTTC. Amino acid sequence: CSVMTSGRASSYNEQFF.